The 13 T cell receptor beta chains below were found in one sample sequenced in a study of siplizumab effects on memory and regulatory T cells. Here immunoSEQ multiplex PCR was the method, and the copy in TCRdb shows in-frame clones only, minus some. This table has about 69,000 clones, 80% to 90% appearing once. Sample: Tregs sorted from blood. Receptor source: a human donor in good health.

This CDR3 reads CASSSLAGRGTDTQYF. CDR3 coding DNA: TGCGCCAGCAGCAGTTTAGCGGGTAGGGGAACAGATACGCAGTATTTT. The chain employs TRBV5-1 and TRBJ2-3, with 7 bases fitting TRBD2. The ends lost 4 bases at V and 3 bases at J; junction bases unmatched: 11. The CDR3 consists of 16 residues. CDR1 SGHRS and CDR2 YFSETQ come from the germline V gene.

The rearrangement joins TRBV30 to TRBJ2-1, with a weak D call TRBD2 (6 bases). In germline, CDR1 is GTSNPN, CDR2 SVGIG (reference sequence). V lost 2 bases and J 3 bases, leaving 14 bases between the germline ends. CDR3 size: 15 residues. CDR3 bases: TGTGCCTGGAGTCCTACGGGAGATGACTACAATGAGCAGTTCTTC. This codes for CAWSPTGDDYNEQFF.

The J gene is TRBJ2-7, the V gene TRBV6-5; 12 bases agree with TRBD2. The CDR3 covers 16 residues. CDR1 is MNHEY, CDR2 SVGAGI, per germline. V was clipped by 0 bases and J by 6 bases; unmatched bases: 6. The CDR3 protein is CASSYSSRLAGAEQYF. The CDR3 region has the DNA TGTGCCAGCAGTTACTCGAGCCGACTAGCGGGAGCCGAGCAGTACTTC.

The gene calls are TRBV5-1 and TRBJ2-2; either TRBD1 or TRBD2 may fit D (6 bases each). This CDR3 is built from 14 residues. Looked up from germline, CDR1 is SGHRS and CDR2 is YFSETQ. The V end was cut by 3 bases, the J end by 6 bases, with 12 bases between. CDR3 in DNA: TGCGCCAGCAGCTGGATTAGGGGGGCCGGGGAGCTGTTTTTT. It yields the protein CASSWIRGAGELFF.

The V gene is TRBV5-4, the J gene TRBJ2-1; 8 nucleotides line up with TRBD2. The CDR3 has 15 amino acids. From germline, CDR1 is SGHNT and CDR2 YYREEE (reference sequence). V was pared by 4 bases and J by 3 bases, with 6 bases of the junction left unmatched. The CDR3 bases are TGTGCCAGCAGCACCTTAGCGGGGTTCTACAATGAGCAGTTCTTC. This gives the protein CASSTLAGFYNEQFF. Filled out from reference TRBV5-4 and TRBJ2-1, the complete variable domain reads ETGVTQSPTHLIKTRGQQVTLRCSSQSGHNTVSWYQQALGQGPQFIFQYYREEENGRGNFPPRFSGLQFPNYSSELNVNALELDDSALYLCASSTLAGFYNEQFFGPGTRLTVL.

This clone was seen once. V is TRBV11-3 and J is TRBJ2-5; 16 nucleotides line up with TRBD2. Trimming took 5 bases from V and 4 from J; bases not matched to a gene: 16. The CDR3 is 20 residues long. From germline, CDR1 is SGHNT and CDR2 YENEEA. Here the CDR3 reads CASSPPAKGTSGRAPETQYF. In nucleotides, the CDR3 is TGTGCCAGCAGCCCTCCTGCGAAGGGGACTAGCGGGAGGGCCCCAGAGACCCAGTACTTC.

The genes are TRBV7-8 and TRBJ2-7; D is undetermined. Germline lookup yields CDR1 SGHVS and CDR2 FQNEAQ. The CDR3 runs to 14 residues. V lost 5 bases and J 0 bases, leaving 11 bases between the germline ends. The CDR3 protein is CASSPARLSYEQYF. The CDR3 coding sequence is TGTGCCAGCAGCCCGGCCAGGCTCTCCTACGAGCAGTACTTC.

The rearrangement joins TRBV30 to TRBJ2-5, with D hard to call. The CDR3 is 14 amino acids. Trimming removed 0 bases from V and 4 bases from J, with 12 bases in between. Per the germline V gene, CDR1 is GTSNPN and CDR2 is SVGIG (reference sequence). The CDR3 loop reads CAWSVVGSTETQYF. Written as DNA, the CDR3 is TGTGCCTGGAGTGTAGTAGGGTCTACAGAGACCCAGTACTTC.

The chain carries TRBV6-6 and TRBJ1-1; D might be TRBD1 (5 bases). Trimming pared 5 bases from V and 0 bases from J, leaving 10 bases between. CDR1 and CDR2 from the germline V gene are MNHNY and SVGAGI (reference sequence). The CDR3 runs 14 residues. The CDR3 nucleotides read TGTGCCAGCAGTCCAGGGAGGGTGAACACTGAAGCTTTCTTT. Encoded protein: CASSPGRVNTEAFF.

This chain joins TRBV6-5 and TRBJ2-1; 7 bases line up with TRBD2. Looked up from germline, CDR1 is MNHEY and CDR2 is SVGAGI. The V and J ends lost 7 bases and 10 bases, in that order; junction bases with no gene match: 13. This CDR3 has 14 residues. The CDR3 sequence: CASNQGSGPMEQFF. DNA of the CDR3: TGTGCCAGCAACCAGGGTAGCGGGCCCATGGAGCAGTTCTTC.

The chain links TRBV7-2 to TRBJ2-5, with 11 bases lining up with TRBD2. Germline CDR1 and CDR2: SGHTA and FQGNSA. The CDR3 runs to 13 residues. V lost 4 bases and J lost 7; bases outside the gene matches: 2. The CDR3 reads CASSSSGGRTQYF. The DNA for the CDR3 is TGTGCCAGCAGCTCTAGCGGGGGGAGGACCCAGTACTTC. Based on the CDR3 plus reference TRBV7-2 and TRBJ2-5, the full variable domain is GAGVSQSPSNKVTEKGKDVELRCDPISGHTALYWYRQSLGQGLEFLIYFQGNSAPDKSGLPSDRFSAERTGGSVSTLTIQRTQQEDSAVYLCASSSSGGRTQYFGPGTRLLVL.

This clone was counted between two and nine times. The chain joins TRBV5-1 to TRBJ1-1; 8 nucleotides line up with TRBD1. The germline V gene has CDR1 SGHRS and CDR2 YFSETQ. Trimming cost V 7 bases and J 1 base; bases outside gene matches: 6. The CDR3 covers 14 residues. The CDR3 region is CASRRDRRNTEAFF. CDR3 sequence (DNA): TGCGCCAGCCGGCGGGACAGGAGGAACACTGAAGCTTTCTTT.

V is TRBV7-9 and J is TRBJ1-4; perhaps TRBD1 as D (5 bases). This CDR3 comprises 13 residues. Per germline, CDR1 SEHNR and CDR2 FQNEAQ (reference sequence). Trimming stripped 3 bases from V and 8 bases from J, with 10 bases between. CDR3 sequence (DNA): TGTGCCAGCAGCTTGACCTGGGGCGAAAAACTGTTTTTT. It yields the protein CASSLTWGEKLFF.